This is a list of T cell receptor beta chains from one sample in a study of T-cell reconstitution after alpha-beta-depleted transplantation in children. MiXCR was run by TCRdb on the PCR reads, yielding one entry per CDR3 protein. Here the sample spans about 240,000 distinct CDR3 sequences, about 25% being singletons. The material was PBMCs, obtained before TCRalphabeta/CD19-depleted stem cell transplant. The receptors here all came from a girl aged 2 to 9 with Fanconi anemia, due to receive a stem cell transplant. Each CDR3 is given with its conserved first and last residue. A D gene is named only where the DNA matches it firmly. Some rows have no size entry. The others give once, few or many, or a class for an expanded clone.

d_gene,abundance,j_gene,v_gene,CDR3aa,CDR3nt
-,many,TRBJ1-1,TRBV29-1,CSVETVLNTEAFF,TGCAGCGTTGAAACAGTTTTGAACACTGAAGCTTTCTTT
TRBD1,many,TRBJ2-5,TRBV29-1,CSARTGMGWSETQYF,TGCAGCGCTCGGACAGGGATGGGTTGGAGCGAGACCCAGTACTTC
TRBD1,-,TRBJ2-7,TRBV10-3,CAISRQGSRVEQYF,TGTGCCATCAGTAGACAGGGCTCACGGGTCGAGCAGTACTTC
-,many,TRBJ2-3,TRBV29-1,CSVAEGLRTDTQYF,TGCAGCGTTGCGGAAGGACTACGTACAGATACGCAGTATTTT
-,-,TRBJ2-1,TRBV5-1,CASKKEGGYNEQFF,TGCGCCAGCAAAAAGGAGGGGGGATACAATGAGCAGTTCTTC
-,few,TRBJ2-1,TRBV4-1,CASSQVSGLNSYNEQFF,TGCGCCAGCAGCCAAGTATCTGGGCTCAACTCCTACAATGAGCAGTTCTTC
TRBD2,-,TRBJ2-1,TRBV27,CASSRGGTYNEQFF,TGTGCCAGCAGTCGGGGGGGGACCTACAATGAGCAGTTCTTC
TRBD2,few,TRBJ2-3,TRBV20-1,CSASRTSGSLPDTQYF,TGCAGTGCTAGTCGGACTAGCGGGAGTCTCCCAGATACGCAGTATTTT
-,-,TRBJ2-7,TRBV20-1,CSDASNTYEQYF,TGCAGTGACGCATCTAACACCTACGAGCAGTACTTC
-,-,TRBJ2-2,TRBV12-3/TRBV12-4,CASSFFLAENTGELFF,TGTGCCAGCAGTTTTTTTCTAGCCGAGAACACCGGGGAGCTGTTTTTT
-,once,TRBJ2-3,TRBV27,CASRRGYSTDTQYF,TGTGCCAGCCGGAGGGGATATAGCACAGATACGCAGTATTTT
TRBD2,many,TRBJ2-1,TRBV5-1,CASSLVAGENNEQFF,TGCGCCAGCAGCTTGGTCGCGGGAGAGAACAATGAGCAGTTCTTC
-,many,TRBJ2-5,TRBV6-6,CASSYGSETQYF,TGTGCCAGCAGTTACGGCTCCGAGACCCAGTACTTC
TRBD1,many,TRBJ2-7,TRBV4-2,CASSQDLTGQGLYEQYF,TGTGCCAGCAGCCAAGATCTAACGGGACAGGGTCTCTACGAGCAGTACTTC
TRBD1,few,TRBJ1-6,TRBV7-9,CASRGQGRYNSPLHF,TGTGCCAGCCGAGGACAGGGTCGTTATAATTCACCCCTCCACTTT
-,many,TRBJ1-2,TRBV6-5,CASSYLGGYTF,TGTGCCAGCAGTTACTTAGGGGGCTACACCTTC
-,once,TRBJ2-3,TRBV7-6,CASSSEVTDTQYF,TGTGCCAGCAGTTCGGAAGTAACAGATACGCAGTATTTT
TRBD2,many,TRBJ2-4,TRBV29-1,CSVEVAGVAKNIQYF,TGCAGCGTTGAAGTAGCGGGGGTAGCCAAAAACATTCAGTACTTC
-,-,TRBJ2-1,TRBV6-2/TRBV6-3,CASSSGTGRAWYNEQFF,TGTGCCAGCAGTTCCGGAACAGGGAGGGCCTGGTACAATGAGCAGTTCTTC
-,few,TRBJ1-6,TRBV6-4,CASSVEGGSPLHF,TGTGCCAGCAGTGTGGAGGGAGGCTCACCCCTCCACTTT
-,many,TRBJ2-1,TRBV27,CASSRQARNNEQFF,TGTGCCAGCAGTAGGCAGGCTCGTAACAATGAGCAGTTCTTC
TRBD1,many,TRBJ2-3,TRBV20-1,CSARGQGFAVPDTQYF,TGCAGTGCGAGGGGACAGGGTTTTGCCGTACCAGATACGCAGTATTTT
TRBD1,many,TRBJ2-3,TRBV5-1,CASSLFPGQGNTDTQYF,TGCGCCAGCAGCTTGTTCCCCGGACAGGGGAACACAGATACGCAGTATTTT
-,few,TRBJ2-5,TRBV5-1,CASSLPEKETQYF,TGCGCCAGCAGCTTGCCAGAGAAAGAGACCCAGTACTTC
TRBD2,many,TRBJ2-7,TRBV20-1,CSARGPSGGSYEQYF,TGCAGTGCTAGAGGCCCGAGCGGGGGCTCCTACGAGCAGTACTTC
-,many,TRBJ2-7,TRBV4-2,CASSLDYLSYEQYF,TGTGCCAGCAGCCTCGACTACCTCTCCTACGAGCAGTACTTC
TRBD1,few,TRBJ2-1,TRBV12-3/TRBV12-4,CASSFTAGTGSYNEQFF,TGTGCCAGCAGCTTCACGGCCGGGACAGGGTCCTACAATGAGCAGTTCTTC
-,few,TRBJ2-1,TRBV5-1,CASSLISGTIYNEQFF,TGCGCCAGCAGCTTGATATCTGGCACAATTTACAATGAGCAGTTCTTC